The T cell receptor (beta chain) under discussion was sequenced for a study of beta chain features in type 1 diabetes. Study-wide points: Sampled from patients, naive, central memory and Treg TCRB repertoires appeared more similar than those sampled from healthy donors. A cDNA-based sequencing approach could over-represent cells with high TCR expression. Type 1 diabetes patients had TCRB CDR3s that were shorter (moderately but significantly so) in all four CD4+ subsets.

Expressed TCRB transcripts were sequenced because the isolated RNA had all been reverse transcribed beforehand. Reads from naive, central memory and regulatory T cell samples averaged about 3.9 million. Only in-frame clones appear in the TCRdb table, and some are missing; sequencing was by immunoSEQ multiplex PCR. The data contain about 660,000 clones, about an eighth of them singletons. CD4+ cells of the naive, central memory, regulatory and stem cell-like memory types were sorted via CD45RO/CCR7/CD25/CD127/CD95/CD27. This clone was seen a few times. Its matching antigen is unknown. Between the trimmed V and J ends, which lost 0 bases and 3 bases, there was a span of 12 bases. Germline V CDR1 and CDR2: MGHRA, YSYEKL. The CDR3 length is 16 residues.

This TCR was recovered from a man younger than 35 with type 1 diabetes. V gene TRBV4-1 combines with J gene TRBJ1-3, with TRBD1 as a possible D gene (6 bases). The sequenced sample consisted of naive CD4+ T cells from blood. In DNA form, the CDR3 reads TGCGCCAGCAGCCAAGATACAGGGTTGTATGGAAACACCATATATTTT. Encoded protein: CASSQDTGLYGNTIYF.